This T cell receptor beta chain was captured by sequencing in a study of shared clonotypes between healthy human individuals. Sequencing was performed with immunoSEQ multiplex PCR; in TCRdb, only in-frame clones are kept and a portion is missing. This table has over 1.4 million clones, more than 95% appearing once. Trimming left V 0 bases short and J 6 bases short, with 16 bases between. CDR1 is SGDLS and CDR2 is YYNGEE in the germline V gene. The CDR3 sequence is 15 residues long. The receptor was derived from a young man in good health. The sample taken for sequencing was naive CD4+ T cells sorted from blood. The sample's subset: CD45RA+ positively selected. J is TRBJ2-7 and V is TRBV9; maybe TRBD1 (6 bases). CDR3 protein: CASSVGSRGAPEQYF. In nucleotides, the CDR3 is TGTGCCAGCAGCGTAGGGAGCAGGGGCGCTCCCGAGCAGTACTTC.